Below, 10 T cell receptor beta chains from the same sample are listed, as sequenced in a study of T cell repertoires in cytomegalovirus infection. A single record per CDR3 protein comes from TCRdb applying MiXCR to the reads. The table includes approximately 140,000 distinct CDR3 sequences, 7.5% to 9% detected once. Sequencing was performed on PBMCs. Receptors originate from a human donor in good health (CMV status not recorded). Some clones in this sample may be carry-over from other donors' samples.

This clonotype was observed many times. The CDR3 is CASSLAVLSQAGAQYF. The CDR3 coding sequence is TGTGCCAGCAGCTTAGCCGTCCTTTCTCAGGCGGGAGCGCAGTATTTT. The genes are TRBV7-2 and TRBJ2-3; TRBD2 aligns across 7 bases. Germline assignment: CDR1 SGHTA and CDR2 FQGNSA. The CDR3 loop spans 16 amino acids. J lost 10 bases, V lost 0 bases, and 13 bases had no gene match.

The genes are TRBV29-1 and TRBJ2-4; 10 nucleotides align to TRBD2. The CDR3 contains 14 residues. Trimming cost V 0 bases and J 5 bases; bases outside gene matches: 1. The germline V gene encodes CDR1 SQVTM and CDR2 ANQGSEA. In DNA form, the CDR3 reads TGCAGCGTTGAAGAAGGACTAGCGGAAAACATTCAGTACTTC. It encodes CSVEEGLAENIQYF.

The sample holds many counts of this clonotype. The chain is built from TRBV5-1 and TRBJ2-3; D unclear. CDR1 is SGHRS and CDR2 is YFSETQ in the germline V gene. Trimming removed 3 bases at V and 5 bases at J, with 10 bases between. The CDR3 spans 13 residues. CDR3 residues: CASSSQFGDTQYF. The CDR3 nucleotides are TGCGCCAGCAGCTCCCAGTTTGGAGATACGCAGTATTTT.

The CDR3 DNA follows: TGTGCCACCAGTGATAGACTAGCGGGCTACAATGAGCAGTTCTTC. This translates into CATSDRLAGYNEQFF. This rearrangement joins TRBV24-1 to TRBJ2-1, with TRBD2 identical over 10 bases. Trimming cost V 3 bases and J 3 bases; bases outside gene matches: 1. Per germline, CDR1 KGHDR and CDR2 SFDVKD. The CDR3 extends over 15 amino acids.

This clonotype occurred many times. The chain combines TRBV18 with TRBJ1-1; perhaps TRBD1 as D (5 bases). The V gene's germline CDR1 is KGHSH and CDR2 LQKENI. This CDR3 comprises 13 residues. V dropped 4 bases and J dropped 5 bases, with 11 bases sitting between them. The CDR3 nucleotides are TGTGCCAGCTCACGGGGGGTCGGGACTGAAGCTTTCTTT. This translates into CASSRGVGTEAFF.

In this sample, this clonotype turned up many times. This chain links TRBV5-1 with TRBJ2-5; D gene ambiguous. The germline gives CDR1 SGHRS, CDR2 YFSETQ. CDR3 length: 13 residues. V was shortened by 6 bases and J by 5 bases, with 14 bases between the two germline ends. Here the CDR3 DNA reads TGCGCCAGCAAGGCTGGTGGGTCGGAGACCCAGTACTTC. Translation: CASKAGGSETQYF.

This clonotype was counted at least ten times. The rearrangement joins TRBV7-9 to TRBJ1-3; 7 nucleotides match TRBD1. This CDR3 spans 17 amino acids. The V gene end was trimmed by 1 base and the J gene end by 2 bases; junction bases not matched to a gene: 8. The germline V gene encodes CDR1 SEHNR and CDR2 FQNEAQ (reference sequence). The CDR3 sequence: CASSLERTGYAGNTIYF. DNA of the CDR3: TGTGCCAGCAGCTTAGAGAGGACAGGATACGCTGGAAACACCATATATTTT.

V is TRBV25-1 and J is TRBJ1-2, with D unresolved. The CDR3 contains 15 residues. Trimming cost V 3 bases and J 0 bases, with 11 bases left between them. CDR1 is MGHDK, CDR2 SYGVNS, per germline. The CDR3 DNA reads as TGTGCCAGCAGTGACGAGTCCGGATCTAACTATGGCTACACCTTC. It translates to CASSDESGSNYGYTF.

This clonotype was seen ten or more times. This sequence joins TRBV20-1 and TRBJ2-5; TRBD1 is a possible D gene (6 bases). The CDR3 is 13 residues long. Trimming removed 2 bases at V and 5 bases at J, with 12 bases between. The germline CDR1 and CDR2 sequences are DFQATT and SNEGSKA (reference sequence). The CDR3 region has the DNA TGCAGTGCTAGACACAGGGCCGGGGAGACCCAGTACTTC. Protein product: CSARHRAGETQYF.

In this sample, this clonotype turned up many times. V usage is TRBV7-2 and J usage is TRBJ2-2; TRBD1 matches 9 bases. CDR1 and CDR2 from the germline V gene are SGHTA and FQGNSA. V trimming: 5 bases; J trimming: 7 bases; junction bases outside the gene matches: 11. This CDR3 has 16 amino acids. CDR3 in DNA: TGTGCCAGCAGCCCACAACAGGGGGCGCGGGGCGGGGAGCTGTTTTTT. Translation: CASSPQQGARGGELFF.